The T cell receptor (beta chain) described here comes from a study of chemoradiotherapy in HPV16-positive cancers. The CDR3 is made up of 17 amino acids. Per the germline V gene, CDR1 is SGHDN and CDR2 is FVKESK. V was trimmed by 0 bases and J by 1 base, leaving 15 bases between them. Study-level findings and limits: Candidate HPV-specific clones and E7-related TCR motifs grew in tumor during treatment. HPV-specific T cells were functionally defined from only two HPV16-positive patients.

Data came from immunoSEQ multiplex PCR; TCRdb stores just in-frame clones and leaves some out. The sample lists tens of thousands of clones; approximately 88% were seen once. A word on this clone: As yet, its antigen is unknown.

The V gene is TRBV14, the J gene TRBJ1-1; tentatively, D is TRBD1 (6 bases). Specimen: blood, collected from a patient who underwent chemoradiotherapy. The sequence came from a human donor with HPV-associated anogenital cancer. The CDR3 nucleotides are TGTGCCAGCAGCCAAGATTTTGGGGGGCTCAGGAACACTGAAGCTTTCTTT. Amino acid sequence: CASSQDFGGLRNTEAFF. Based on the CDR3 plus reference TRBV14 and TRBJ1-1, the full variable domain is EAGVTQFPSHSVIEKGQTVTLRCDPISGHDNLYWYRRVMGKEIKFLLHFVKESKQDESGMPNNRFLAERTGGTYSTLKVQPAELEDSGVYFCASSQDFGGLRNTEAFFGQGTRLTVV.